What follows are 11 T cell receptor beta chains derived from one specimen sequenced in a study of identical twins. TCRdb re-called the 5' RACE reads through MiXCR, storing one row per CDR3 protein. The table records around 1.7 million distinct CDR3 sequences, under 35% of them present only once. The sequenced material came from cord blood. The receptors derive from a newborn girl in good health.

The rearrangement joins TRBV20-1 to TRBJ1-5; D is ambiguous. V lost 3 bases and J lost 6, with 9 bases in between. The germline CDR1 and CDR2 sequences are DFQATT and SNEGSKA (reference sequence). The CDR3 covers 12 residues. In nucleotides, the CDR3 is TGCAGTGCTAGCGCGACGAGTCAGCCCCAGCATTTT. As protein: CSASATSQPQHF.

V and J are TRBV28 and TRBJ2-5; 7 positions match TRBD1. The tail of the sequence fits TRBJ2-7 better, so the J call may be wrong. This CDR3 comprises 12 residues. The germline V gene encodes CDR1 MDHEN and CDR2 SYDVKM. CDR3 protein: CASRTYRGEQYF. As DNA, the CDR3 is TGTGCCAGCAGGACATACAGGGGCGAGCAGTACTTC.

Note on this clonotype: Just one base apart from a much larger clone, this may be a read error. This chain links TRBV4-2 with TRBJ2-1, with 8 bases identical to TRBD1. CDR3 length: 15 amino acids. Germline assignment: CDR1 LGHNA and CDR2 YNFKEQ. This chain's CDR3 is CACSQDRDPYNEQFF. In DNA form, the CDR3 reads TGTGCCTGCAGCCAGGACAGGGACCCATACAATGAGCAGTTCTTC.

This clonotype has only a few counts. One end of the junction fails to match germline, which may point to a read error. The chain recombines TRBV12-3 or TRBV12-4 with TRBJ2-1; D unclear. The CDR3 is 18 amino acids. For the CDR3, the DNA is TGTGCCGGCAGCCCCTCGCGGCGGTTTGGAAGCTCCTACAATGAGCAGTTCTTC. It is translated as CAGSPSRRFGSSYNEQFF.

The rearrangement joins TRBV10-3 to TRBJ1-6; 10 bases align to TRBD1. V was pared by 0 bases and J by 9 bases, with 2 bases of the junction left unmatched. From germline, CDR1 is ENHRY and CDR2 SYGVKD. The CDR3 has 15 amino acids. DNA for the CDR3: TGTGCCATCAGTGAGTCAGGGACAGGGGCTTCACCCCTCCACTTT. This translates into CAISESGTGASPLHF.

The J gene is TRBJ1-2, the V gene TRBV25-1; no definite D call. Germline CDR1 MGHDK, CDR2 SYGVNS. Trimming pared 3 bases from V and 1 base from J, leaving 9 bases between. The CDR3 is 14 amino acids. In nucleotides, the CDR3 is TGTGCCAGCAGTGACAGTCCTCTTAACTATGGCTACACCTTC. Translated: CASSDSPLNYGYTF.

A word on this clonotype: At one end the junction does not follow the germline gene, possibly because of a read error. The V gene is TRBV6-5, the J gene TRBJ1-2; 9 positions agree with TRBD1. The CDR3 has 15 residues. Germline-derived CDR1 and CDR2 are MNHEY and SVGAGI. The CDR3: CASSYGGQGPYGCTF. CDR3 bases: TGTGCCAGCAGTTACGGGGGACAGGGTCCCTATGGCTGCACCTTC.

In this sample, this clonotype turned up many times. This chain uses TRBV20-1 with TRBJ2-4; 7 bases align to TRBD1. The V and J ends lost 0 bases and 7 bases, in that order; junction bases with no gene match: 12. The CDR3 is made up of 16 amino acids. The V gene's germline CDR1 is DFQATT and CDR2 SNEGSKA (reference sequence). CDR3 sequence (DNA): TGCAGTGCTAGAGATATAAAGACAGGGATGATGAACATTCAGTACTTC. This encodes CSARDIKTGMMNIQYF.

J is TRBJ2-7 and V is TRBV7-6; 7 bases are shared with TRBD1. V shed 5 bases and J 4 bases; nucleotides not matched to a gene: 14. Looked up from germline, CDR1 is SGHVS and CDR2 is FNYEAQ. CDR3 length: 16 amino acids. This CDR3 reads CASSPGTASSRYEQYF. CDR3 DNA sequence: TGTGCCAGCAGCCCTGGGACAGCCTCCTCTAGATACGAGCAGTACTTC.

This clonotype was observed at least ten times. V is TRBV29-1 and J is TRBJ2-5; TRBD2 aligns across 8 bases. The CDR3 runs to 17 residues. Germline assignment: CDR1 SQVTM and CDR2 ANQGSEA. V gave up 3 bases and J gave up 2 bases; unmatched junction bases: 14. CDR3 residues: CSVDTAGGPFPQETQYF. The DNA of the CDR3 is TGCAGCGTTGACACCGCGGGGGGACCGTTCCCACAAGAGACCCAGTACTTC. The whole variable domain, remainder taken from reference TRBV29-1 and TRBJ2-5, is SAVISQKPSRDICQRGTSLTIQCQVDSQVTMMFWYRQQPGQSLTLIATANQGSEATYESGFVIDKFPISRPNLTFSTLTVSNMSPEDSSIYLCSVDTAGGPFPQETQYFGPGTRLLVL.

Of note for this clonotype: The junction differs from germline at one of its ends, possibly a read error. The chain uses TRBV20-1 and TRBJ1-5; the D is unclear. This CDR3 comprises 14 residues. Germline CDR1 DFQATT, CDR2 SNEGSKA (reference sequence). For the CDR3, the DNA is TGCAGTGCTAGAGGAGGGCCTAGCAATCGGCCCCAGCATTTT. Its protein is CSARGGPSNRPQHF.